The 11 T cell receptor beta chains given below trace back to one sample, sequenced in a study of blood T cells in healthy people across ages. The authors ran a second PCR of roughly 6 to 12 cycles using a sample-barcoded 5' primer and a J-beta primer mix. TCRdb used MiXCR to reprocess the 5' RACE reads, holding one entry per CDR3 protein. The table shows about 800,000 distinct CDR3 sequences, with about three fifths occurring only once. The sequenced material came from blood. The receptors derive from a man in his thirties or forties in good health.

This clonotype was counted a few times. The V call is TRBV12-3 or TRBV12-4, the J call TRBJ1-6, with unresolved D. CDR3 length: 12 amino acids. The ends were cut back, 7 bases at V and 5 bases at J, with 6 bases in the middle. Here the CDR3 reads CASNLNNSPLHF. CDR3 nucleotide sequence: TGTGCCAGCAACCTTAATAATTCACCCCTCCACTTT.

This clonotype was recorded once. The V call is TRBV10-2, the J call TRBJ2-7, with 11 bases fitting TRBD1. This CDR3 contains 14 residues. Germline CDR1 and CDR2: WSHSY and SAAADI. V shed 8 bases and J 6 bases; nucleotides not matched to a gene: 9. The CDR3 spells CASLPGQGGPEQYF. DNA for the CDR3: TGCGCCAGCCTTCCGGGACAGGGGGGTCCCGAGCAGTACTTC.

The genes are TRBV15 and TRBJ1-5; D call uncertain. The CDR3 has 14 amino acids. V lost 1 base, J lost 4 bases, and 8 bases lay in between. Germline V gives CDR1 LNHNV, CDR2 YYDKDF (reference sequence). The CDR3, as DNA: TGTGCCACCAGCAGAGGCCCCGTTAATCAGCCCCAGCATTTT. It codes for CATSRGPVNQPQHF.

V usage is TRBV7-2 and J usage is TRBJ2-7, with D maybe TRBD2 (6 bases). The J call could be wrong; TRBJ2-5 is a better fit for the DNA end. The germline V gene has CDR1 SGHTA and CDR2 FQGNSA. The CDR3 covers 14 residues. The chain's CDR3 is CASSFQNGRETQYF. The CDR3 DNA sequence: TGTGCCAGCAGCTTTCAGAACGGGAGAGAGACCCAGTACTTC.

This sequence joins TRBV12-3 or TRBV12-4 and TRBJ2-1, with 10 bases identical to TRBD1. J gave up 8 bases and V 6 bases, and 10 bases lay outside the gene matches. The CDR3 totals 15 residues. In DNA form, the CDR3 reads TGTGCCAGCAGCTCACCGGGACAGGGGCTCGATGAGCAGTTCTTC. Protein: CASSSPGQGLDEQFF.

The V and J genes are TRBV9 and TRBJ2-1; maybe TRBD2 (6 bases). This CDR3 has 17 amino acids. Trimming removed 0 bases from V and 0 bases from J, with 13 bases in between. From germline, CDR1 is SGDLS and CDR2 YYNGEE. The CDR3 DNA is TGTGCCAGCAGCGTAGAGGCCAGCGGGCACTCCTACAATGAGCAGTTCTTC. As protein: CASSVEASGHSYNEQFF.

The chain uses TRBV13 and TRBJ2-3; the match to TRBD2 covers 15 bases. In germline, CDR1 is PRHDT, CDR2 FYEKMQ (reference sequence). The CDR3 totals 16 residues. V was pared by 5 bases and J by 3 bases, with 3 bases of the junction left unmatched. CDR3 protein: CASSGGLAGGTDTQYF. In nucleotides, the CDR3 is TGTGCCAGCAGCGGGGGACTAGCGGGAGGAACAGATACGCAGTATTTT.

The rearrangement uses TRBV7-2 and TRBJ2-5, with D unresolved. Germline V gene sequence: CDR1 SGHTA, CDR2 FQGNSA. The CDR3 has 13 residues. V dropped 5 bases and J dropped 4 bases, with 11 bases sitting between them. The DNA of the CDR3 is TGTGCCAGCAGCCTCAACCAACTAGAGACCCAGTACTTC. Amino acids: CASSLNQLETQYF. Drawing the rest from reference TRBV7-2 and TRBJ2-5, the complete variable domain is GAGVSQSPSNKVTEKGKDVELRCDPISGHTALYWYRQSLGQGLEFLIYFQGNSAPDKSGLPSDRFSAERTGGSVSTLTIQRTQQEDSAVYLCASSLNQLETQYFGPGTRLLVL.

The CDR3 nucleotides read TGTGCCAGCAGCTTAGATCCCCCCTCAGGGGCCAACGTCCTGACTTTC. This gives the protein CASSLDPPSGANVLTF. V is TRBV11-2 and J is TRBJ2-6; no reliable D call. Germline lookup yields CDR1 SGHAT and CDR2 FQNNGV. The ends were cut back, 0 bases at V and 4 bases at J, with 10 bases in the middle. The CDR3 loop spans 16 amino acids.

This clonotype was detected a few times. This sequence joins TRBV7-9 and TRBJ1-1; D unresolved. Germline V gene sequence: CDR1 SEHNR, CDR2 FQNEAQ (reference sequence). The CDR3 totals 13 residues. V gave up 7 bases and J gave up 3 bases, with 12 bases separating them. CDR3 coding DNA: TGTGCCAGCACCCTAGCCGGGGACACTGAAGCTTTCTTT. Its translation is CASTLAGDTEAFF. Drawing the rest from reference TRBV7-9 and TRBJ1-1, the complete variable domain is DTGVSQNPRHKITKRGQNVTFRCDPISEHNRLYWYRQTLGQGPEFLTYFQNEAQLEKSRLLSDRFSAERPKGSFSTLEIQRTEQGDSAMYLCASTLAGDTEAFFGQGTRLTVV.

The chain links TRBV20-1 to TRBJ2-7; D possibly matches TRBD1 or TRBD2 (6 bases each). The germline CDR1 and CDR2 sequences are DFQATT and SNEGSKA (reference sequence). This CDR3 is 16 amino acids long. The V end lost 3 bases, the J end lost 0 bases, and 18 bases lay between the germline ends. In DNA form, the CDR3 reads TGCAGTGCTAGCGGGGGCAGCGCTTTCCACTCCTACGAGCAGTACTTC. Translation gives CSASGGSAFHSYEQYF.